The text below deals with one TCR beta chain. Antigen specificity is unknown. Other DNA sequences in this sample translate to the same CDR3. Germline V lookup: CDR1 SGHNT, CDR2 YENEEA. V was clipped by 3 bases and J by 0 bases, with 8 bases between them. The CDR3 sequence is 14 residues long. Treatment of the sample: around 19 received Ad26.COV2.S at low or high dose, single or two shots; about 5 received placebo; per-sample allocation not given. Specimens were obtained on day 63 following the first vaccine or placebo injection. Measured with immunoSEQ multiplex PCR; TCRdb has only the in-frame clones, and not every one. The sample includes hundreds of thousands of clones, roughly nine tenths of them seen just once. The record originates from a study of Ad26.COV2.S vaccination and SARS-CoV-2 variants. Study overall: Ad26.COV2.S arm of COV1001 included the donor. Donor got 5x10^10 or 1x10^11 viral particles of Ad26.COV2.S.

Points from the study as a whole: Placebo recipients showed lower spike-specific TCR breadth than vaccinees.

The sequenced sample was peripheral blood, obtained in a trial of Ad26.COV2.S vaccine versus placebo. The clonotype comes from a person between 18 and 59 years old who received the Ad26.COV2.S COVID-19 vaccine or a placebo. The chain recombines TRBV11-3 with TRBJ1-1; no definite D call. The CDR3 loop is CASSFSGMNTEAFF. CDR3 bases: TGTGCCAGCAGCTTTTCCGGGATGAACACTGAAGCTTTCTTT.